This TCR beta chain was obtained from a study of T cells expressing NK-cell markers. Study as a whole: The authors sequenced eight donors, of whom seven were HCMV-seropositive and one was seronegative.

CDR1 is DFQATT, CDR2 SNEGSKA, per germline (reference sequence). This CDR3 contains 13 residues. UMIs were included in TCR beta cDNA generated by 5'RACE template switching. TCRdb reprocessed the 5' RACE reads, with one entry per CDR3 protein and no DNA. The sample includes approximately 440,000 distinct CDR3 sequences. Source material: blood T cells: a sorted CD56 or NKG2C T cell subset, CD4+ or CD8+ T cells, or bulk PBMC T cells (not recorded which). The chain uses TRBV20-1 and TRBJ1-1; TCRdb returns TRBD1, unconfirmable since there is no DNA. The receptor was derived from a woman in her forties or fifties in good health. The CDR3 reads CSARDRVNTEAFF.